This T cell receptor (beta chain) was captured in a study of T cell clonotyping in hematopoietic cell transplantation. Sequenced by immunoSEQ multiplex PCR; TCRdb stores in-frame clones only, minus some. This sample yields about 41,000 clones, of which roughly 80% are seen a single time; approximately 5.3% belongs to the top ten. Germline V lookup: CDR1 ENHRY, CDR2 SYGVKD. This CDR3 is built from 16 residues. Trimming took 0 bases from V and 2 from J; bases not matched to a gene: 3. Sample time point: recipient sample about 28 days before transplant, after cytoreduction. The specimen comprised peripheral blood mononuclear cells, sampled before stem cell transplant. The chain combines TRBV10-3 with TRBJ2-1, with TRBD2 matching over 8 bases. The receptor was isolated from a man aged 55 to 69 with myelodysplastic syndrome. Some clones in this sample may be carry-over from other donors' samples. The CDR3, as DNA: TGTGCCATCAGTGAGTCGGGCGGGGGGACCTACAATGAGCAGTTCTTC. Protein: CAISESGGGTYNEQFF.